This T cell receptor (beta chain) was recorded in a study of siplizumab effects on memory and regulatory T cells. The CDR3 is made up of 12 amino acids. The V and J ends lost 4 bases and 1 base respectively, with 1 base between them. Germline lookup yields CDR1 MNHEY and CDR2 SMNVEV (reference sequence). TCRdb keeps only in-frame clones here, not all; method: immunoSEQ multiplex PCR. The table lists more than 75,000 clones, more than 85% of them singletons. The origin of this receptor is a human donor in good health. The chain links TRBV27 to TRBJ2-2, with D hard to call. Source material: CD8+ T cells sorted from blood. The CDR3 reads CASSWNTGELFF. CDR3 nucleotides: TGTGCCAGCAGTTGGAACACCGGGGAGCTGTTTTTT.